This T cell receptor (beta chain) was sequenced for a study of CXCR3-negative and CXCR3-positive naive CD8 T cells. Study-level points and caveats: Naive subsets had comparable surface CD5; TCR strength was inferred from TRB CDR3 properties. In cryopreserved cells, CXCR3 expression partially decreased, and fresh PBMCs were used in most assays.

Regarding this clonotype: Its antigen is still unknown.

Germline V gene data show CDR1 as SGHNT and CDR2 as YYREEE (reference sequence). CDR3 size: 19 residues. Triplicate approximately 300,000-cell sorts were made of each CD8+ T cell subset. Through 5' RACE with UMI labels, the TRB cDNA libraries were prepared. TCRdb re-called the 5' RACE reads and gives one entry per CDR3 protein, without DNA. The sample's table shows about 130,000 distinct CDR3 sequences. The sequence was collected from a human donor in good health. Some clones in this sample may be carry-over from other donors' samples. V is TRBV5-4 and J is TRBJ2-1; no DNA is available, so the TRBD2 call from TCRdb remains unchecked. The sample consisted of naive CXCR3- CD8+ T cells from blood. The subset: CD45RO-CCR7+CD27+CD95- naive CD8+ T cells lacking CXCR3 (TNR3-). The CDR3 sequence: CASSLKGLAGGPSYNEQFF.